This T cell receptor beta chain was obtained from a study of molecular identifiers for immune sequencing clone quantification. Looking at the study overall: In the replicates, RNA derived from approximately 20,000 or 100,000 naive CD8 cells was divided into five parts, and four were sequenced.

The CDR3 has 14 residues. The V segment lost 5 bases and the J segment 2 bases; nucleotides outside the gene matches: 1. Germline V gene lookup returns CDR1 SGHNT and CDR2 YENEEA. As CD8+CD4-CCR7+CD45RA+ cells, naive CD8 T cells were sorted. TCRdb ran MiXCR on the PCR reads and lists one entry per CDR3 protein. The profile shows around 300,000 distinct CDR3 sequences, under 25% of them singletons. The sample consisted of naive CD8+ T cells from blood, with Jurkat cell RNA spiked in. The subset: FACS-sorted CD8+CD4-CCR7+CD45RA+ naive T cells. The chain couples TRBV11-3 to TRBJ2-1; 9 nucleotides agree with TRBD2. The source of this sequence is a human donor in good health. Some libraries in this study had Jurkat cell RNA spiked in. CDR3 in amino acids: CASSVAGAYNEQFF. As DNA, the CDR3 is TGTGCCAGCAGCGTAGCGGGAGCCTACAATGAGCAGTTCTTC. Using reference TRBV11-3 and TRBJ2-1 for the parts outside the CDR3, the full variable domain is EAGVVQSPRYKIIEKKQPVAFWCNPISGHNTLYWYLQNLGQGPELLIRYENEEAVDDSQLPKDRFSAERLKGVDSTLKIQPAELGDSAVYLCASSVAGAYNEQFFGPGTRLTVL.